These 27 T cell receptor beta chains were sequenced from one sample in a study of blood T cell repertoires in COVID-19. Clones were read by immunoSEQ multiplex PCR, and TCRdb kept only the in-frame ones, dropping some. The data contain roughly 68,000 clones, about four fifths of them singletons. The sample taken for sequencing was PBMCs or T cells enriched from blood (not recorded which). All receptors derive from a woman in her forties with acute COVID-19.

The chain is built from TRBV9 and TRBJ2-1; D uncertain. Looked up from germline, CDR1 is SGDLS and CDR2 is YYNGEE. This CDR3 region has 12 residues. The ends were cut back, 0 bases at V and 10 bases at J, with 8 bases in the middle. The CDR3 DNA is TGTGCCAGCAGCGTAGTAGTCGAGGAGCAGTTCTTC. It specifies CASSVVVEEQFF.

The genes are TRBV28 and TRBJ2-1; 10 bases agree with TRBD2. V was pared by 2 bases and J by 4 bases, with 5 bases of the junction left unmatched. The CDR3 length is 16 residues. CDR1 and CDR2 from the germline V gene are MDHEN and SYDVKM. The CDR3 loop reads CASSLGLAGAYNEQFF. The DNA of the CDR3 is TGTGCCAGCAGTTTAGGTCTAGCGGGAGCTTACAATGAGCAGTTCTTC.

The chain recombines TRBV5-5 with TRBJ1-6; D is undetermined. Per germline, CDR1 SGHKS and CDR2 YYEKEE (reference sequence). Trimming removed 0 bases from V and 5 bases from J, with 6 bases in between. The CDR3 is 14 residues long. The CDR3 region is CASSLGAHNSPLHF. CDR3 bases: TGTGCCAGCAGCTTGGGGGCGCATAATTCACCCCTCCACTTT.

This chain connects TRBV18 to TRBJ2-3; TRBD2 matches at 7 bases. CDR3 size: 13 residues. The V gene end was trimmed by 3 bases and the J gene end by 6 bases; junction bases not matched to a gene: 3. Looked up from germline, CDR1 is KGHSH and CDR2 is LQKENI. CDR3 bases: TGTGCCAGCTCACCCCCAGCGGGGGATACGCAGTATTTT. This gives the protein CASSPPAGDTQYF.

CDR3 residues: CASSLWTGEKETQYF. In DNA, the CDR3 is TGTGCCAGCAGCTTATGGACAGGGGAAAAAGAGACCCAGTACTTC. This chain joins TRBV7-9 and TRBJ2-5, with 9 nucleotides matching TRBD1. V shed 2 bases and J 3 bases; nucleotides not matched to a gene: 4. This CDR3 has 15 residues. Germline lookup yields CDR1 SEHNR and CDR2 FQNEAQ (reference sequence).

This clone was seen once. V and J are TRBV28 and TRBJ1-5, with D tentatively TRBD1 (5 bases). The CDR3 sequence is 15 residues long. With 7 bases removed from V and 6 bases from J, the gap between germline ends came to 19 bases. CDR1 is MDHEN and CDR2 is SYDVKM in the germline V gene. The CDR3 loop is CASTPAGLGAQPQHF. In DNA form, the CDR3 reads TGTGCCAGCACTCCCGCGGGGCTCGGTGCTCAGCCCCAGCATTTT. The variable domain in full, completed from reference TRBV28 and TRBJ1-5, reads DVKVTQSSRYLVKRTGEKVFLECVQDMDHENMFWYRQDPGLGLRLIYFSYDVKMKEKGDIPEGYSVSREKKERFSLILESASTNQTSMYLCASTPAGLGAQPQHFGDGTRLSIL.

Written as DNA, the CDR3 is TGTGCCAGCAGTGCTAGTGGGGGCATGTACACAGATACGCAGTATTTT. Translating it yields CASSASGGMYTDTQYF. The chain employs TRBV28 and TRBJ2-3; D perhaps matches TRBD1 (6 bases). CDR3 size: 16 residues. In germline, CDR1 is MDHEN, CDR2 SYDVKM. The V end lost 5 bases, the J end lost 2 bases, and 17 bases lay between the germline ends.

This chain joins TRBV6-5 and TRBJ1-5, with 7 bases identical to TRBD1. Germline-derived CDR1 and CDR2 are MNHEY and SVGAGI. Unmatched junction bases numbered 8, after V lost 7 bases and J lost 2 bases. This CDR3 is 15 amino acids long. The CDR3 loop is CASTFRQGGNQPQHF. The CDR3 DNA reads TGTGCCAGCACTTTCAGACAGGGTGGCAATCAGCCCCAGCATTTT.

The rearrangement uses TRBV12-5 and TRBJ2-3, with 7 bases fitting TRBD2. CDR1 LGHNT and CDR2 FRNRAP come from the germline V gene. V gave up 1 base and J gave up 2 bases; unmatched junction bases: 3. The CDR3 has 15 residues. In nucleotides, the CDR3 is TGTGCTAGTGGTTTGGGGCGGGAGTACACAGATACGCAGTATTTT. Its protein is CASGLGREYTDTQYF.

V is TRBV4-2 and J is TRBJ2-7; TRBD1 agrees at 7 bases. Germline V lookup: CDR1 LGHNA, CDR2 YNFKEQ. The CDR3 totals 15 residues. With 3 bases clipped from V and 2 bases from J, the junction kept 7 bases outside the gene matches. CDR3: CASSQGQGQTYEQYF. The CDR3 DNA is TGTGCCAGCAGCCAGGGGCAGGGACAGACCTACGAGCAGTACTTC.

This chain joins TRBV14 and TRBJ2-7; 11 bases map to TRBD2. The CDR3 length is 17 residues. J lost 2 bases, V lost 2 bases, and 8 bases had no gene match. CDR1 SGHDN and CDR2 FVKESK come from the germline V gene. The CDR3 nucleotides read TGTGCCAGCAGCCAAATGCTAGCGGGAGGCCTCACCTACGAGCAGTACTTC. This encodes CASSQMLAGGLTYEQYF.

This chain connects TRBV6-5 to TRBJ2-2; 8 bases fit TRBD2. Per germline, CDR1 MNHEY and CDR2 SVGAGI. CDR3 size: 15 residues. V lost 8 bases to trimming and J lost 7 bases; unmatched junction nucleotides: 12. CDR3 loop: CASRAGGRRGGELFF. CDR3 DNA: TGTGCCAGCCGGGCGGGGGGACGGAGGGGCGGGGAGCTGTTTTTT.

The V gene is TRBV24-1, the J gene TRBJ2-3, with 11 bases aligning to TRBD2. The CDR3 covers 19 residues. The J segment lost 2 bases and the V segment lost 4 bases, leaving 13 bases of the junction unmatched. The germline gives CDR1 KGHDR, CDR2 SFDVKD. CDR3 coding DNA: TGTGCCACCAGTGACGGACTAGCGGGTAGGGGGGTTTTCACAGATACGCAGTATTTT. Its protein is CATSDGLAGRGVFTDTQYF.

This clone appeared a few times. The genes are TRBV28 and TRBJ1-6; D not certain. Trimming cost V 6 bases and J 10 bases, with 7 bases left between them. CDR1 and CDR2 from the germline V gene are MDHEN and SYDVKM. This CDR3 has 11 amino acids. Here the CDR3 DNA reads TGTGCCAGCAGCCCGGGATCACCCCTCCACTTT. Amino acid sequence: CASSPGSPLHF.

The chain carries TRBV27 and TRBJ2-4; D is possibly TRBD1 (5 bases). Germline-derived CDR1 and CDR2 are MNHEY and SMNVEV (reference sequence). The length of the CDR3 is 18 residues. Trimming took 4 bases from V and 2 from J, leaving 21 bases between them. The CDR3 nucleotides read TGTGCCAGCAGTTCCTCGGACATCACCTTCGGAACCAAAAACATTCAGTACTTC. It is translated as CASSSSDITFGTKNIQYF.

The J gene is TRBJ2-7, the V gene TRBV7-8; a possible D gene is TRBD2 (7 bases). The CDR3 extends over 14 amino acids. Germline V gives CDR1 SGHVS, CDR2 FQNEAQ. V dropped 0 bases and J dropped 5 bases, with 11 bases sitting between them. The CDR3 loop is CASSLAGGQNEQYV. The DNA of the CDR3 is TGTGCCAGCAGCTTAGCGGGGGGGCAAAACGAGCAGTACGTC.

The V call is TRBV11-2, the J call TRBJ2-1; D call uncertain. Looked up from germline, CDR1 is SGHAT and CDR2 is FQNNGV. V shed 3 bases and J shed 0 bases, with 21 bases lying between them. This CDR3 comprises 19 residues. CDR3 loop: CASSFLSMSMSSSYNEQFF. The DNA of the CDR3 is TGTGCCAGCAGCTTTTTGTCGATGTCCATGTCGAGCTCCTACAATGAGCAGTTCTTC.

This chain joins TRBV28 and TRBJ2-1, with no clear D. V lost 2 bases and J lost 6, with 11 bases in between. CDR3 length equals 14 residues. Germline CDR1 is MDHEN and CDR2 is SYDVKM. This CDR3 is CASSLEAGVNEQFF. In DNA form, the CDR3 reads TGTGCCAGCAGTTTAGAAGCCGGAGTCAATGAGCAGTTCTTC.

In this sample, this clone turned up once. This chain joins TRBV24-1 and TRBJ2-3; a possible D gene is TRBD2 (6 bases). Trimming left V 9 bases short and J 2 bases short, with 11 bases between. The CDR3 extends over 13 amino acids. In germline, CDR1 is KGHDR, CDR2 SFDVKD. The CDR3 DNA reads TGTGCCACCGGAGGGGAGTACACAGATACGCAGTATTTT. This codes for CATGGEYTDTQYF.

The chain employs TRBV28 and TRBJ1-2; TRBD1 matches 10 bases. The CDR3 extends over 14 amino acids. Germline CDR1 is MDHEN and CDR2 is SYDVKM. The junction had 2 bases not matched to a gene; V was cut back by 2 bases and J by 5 bases. The CDR3 reads CASSLPGQGYGYTF. CDR3 DNA: TGTGCCAGCAGTTTACCGGGACAGGGGTATGGCTACACCTTC.

The J gene is TRBJ1-3, the V gene TRBV19, with 8 bases matching TRBD1. Per the germline V gene, CDR1 is LNHDA and CDR2 is SQIVND (reference sequence). The CDR3 contains 14 residues. The V and J ends lost 9 bases and 5 bases, in that order; junction bases with no gene match: 9. CDR3 nucleotides: TGTGCCAGCCACCCCCGGGACAGGAGAAACACCATATATTTT. Translated: CASHPRDRRNTIYF.

In its sample, this clone was seen once. V and J are TRBV11-2 and TRBJ1-4; TRBD1 might be the D (6 bases). The ends were cut back, 1 base at V and 8 bases at J, with 14 bases in the middle. Germline V gene data show CDR1 as SGHAT and CDR2 as FQNNGV. This CDR3 has 15 residues. For the CDR3, the DNA is TGTGCCAGCAGCTTAGCAGGGGCGCGTTTAGAAAAACTGTTTTTT. Amino acids: CASSLAGARLEKLFF.

The chain employs TRBV15 and TRBJ1-4, with D possibly TRBD1 on 6 matching bases. The V and J ends lost 2 bases and 5 bases respectively, with 15 bases between them. This CDR3 contains 16 residues. CDR1 and CDR2 (germline): LNHNV, YYDKDF (reference sequence). In DNA form, the CDR3 reads TGTGCCACCAGCAGACTATCCCGGGACATGAATGAAAAACTGTTTTTT. Protein product: CATSRLSRDMNEKLFF. Together with reference TRBV15 and TRBJ1-4, the CDR3 gives the full variable domain: DAMVIQNPRYQVTQFGKPVTLSCSQTLNHNVMYWYQQKSSQAPKLLFHYYDKDFNNEADTPDNFQSRRPNTSFCFLDIRSPGLGDTAMYLCATSRLSRDMNEKLFFGSGTQLSVL.

The V gene is TRBV5-6, the J gene TRBJ1-3; tentatively, D is TRBD1 (6 bases). V was cut by 4 bases and J by 4 bases, with 21 bases left in between. The CDR3 length is 17 residues. The V gene's germline CDR1 is SGHDT and CDR2 YYEEEE. This CDR3 reads CASSPFPQGSPGNTIYF. The CDR3 DNA reads as TGTGCCAGCAGCCCGTTTCCCCAGGGGAGCCCCGGAAACACCATATATTTT.

V is TRBV2 and J is TRBJ2-7, with D perhaps TRBD1 (6 bases). This CDR3 comprises 14 residues. V was cut by 7 bases and J by 2 bases, with 15 bases left in between. CDR1 is SNHLY, CDR2 FYNNEI, per germline. The CDR3 DNA reads TGTGCCAGCACCCCAGGGGAGAGCGCCTACGAGCAGTACGTC. This encodes CASTPGESAYEQYV.

The CDR3, as DNA: TGTGCCAGCAGCGTAGGGGCGGGAGGGAACACCGGGGAGCTGTTTTTT. Encoded protein: CASSVGAGGNTGELFF. The chain is built from TRBV9 and TRBJ2-2, with 8 bases lining up with TRBD2. V lost 0 bases and J lost 1; bases outside the gene matches: 2. CDR1 SGDLS and CDR2 YYNGEE come from the germline V gene. CDR3 length: 16 residues.

The rearrangement links TRBV5-6 to TRBJ2-3, with D perhaps TRBD1 (6 bases). Germline-derived CDR1 and CDR2 are SGHDT and YYEEEE. V gave up 4 bases and J gave up 2 bases, with 17 bases separating them. The CDR3 has 16 amino acids. As DNA, the CDR3 is TGTGCCAGCAGCACCTGGACAGTCGCCACCACAGATACGCAGTATTTT. It yields the protein CASSTWTVATTDTQYF. Based on the CDR3 plus reference TRBV5-6 and TRBJ2-3, the full variable domain is DAGVTQSPTHLIKTRGQQVTLRCSPKSGHDTVSWYQQALGQGPQFIFQYYEEEERQRGNFPDRFSGHQFPNYSSELNVNALLLGDSALYLCASSTWTVATTDTQYFGPGTRLTVL.